These 6 T cell receptor beta chains share one sample of origin, sequenced in a study of neurological immune-mediated disorders. TCRdb re-analysed the 5' RACE reads in MiXCR, keeping a single row per CDR3 protein. The sample holds tens of thousands of distinct CDR3 sequences; 2% to 3% are singletons and the top ten take around 3%. The sequencing sample was made of PBMCs. All receptors derive from a man between 50 and 59 years old with multiple sclerosis.

This clonotype was counted many times. This chain joins TRBV6-5 and TRBJ2-6; perhaps TRBD2 as D (6 bases). V was shortened by 0 bases and J by 0 bases, with 12 bases between the two germline ends. Germline loops: CDR1 MNHEY, CDR2 SVGAGI. CDR3 size: 18 residues. The CDR3 loop reads CASSYSIAVYSGANVLTF. Written as DNA, the CDR3 is TGTGCCAGCAGTTACTCGATAGCGGTCTACTCTGGGGCCAACGTCCTGACTTTC.

This clonotype showed up many times. This sequence joins TRBV6-5 and TRBJ1-6, with 7 bases matching TRBD1. Looked up from germline, CDR1 is MNHEY and CDR2 is SVGAGI. This CDR3 region has 15 residues. J was trimmed by 4 bases and V by 5 bases; bases with no gene match: 5. The CDR3: CASSRDRAYNSPLHF. Here the CDR3 DNA reads TGTGCCAGCAGTAGAGACAGGGCTTATAATTCACCCCTCCACTTT.

Ten or more counts support this clonotype. This sequence joins TRBV7-2 and TRBJ2-5; TRBD1 agrees at 7 bases. Germline-derived CDR1 and CDR2 are SGHTA and FQGNSA. Trimming removed 5 bases from V and 2 bases from J; junction bases left unmatched: 5. The length of the CDR3 is 14 residues. The CDR3 DNA reads as TGTGCCAGCAGCCCAGACAGGGCTCAAGAGACCCAGTACTTC. Encoded protein: CASSPDRAQETQYF.

This clonotype was seen at least ten times. The chain carries TRBV27 and TRBJ2-1; D perhaps matches TRBD2 (7 bases). The V gene's germline CDR1 is MNHEY and CDR2 SMNVEV (reference sequence). The CDR3 runs to 16 residues. Between the trimmed V and J ends, which lost 9 bases and 9 bases, there was a span of 27 bases. The CDR3 protein is CASEPFGGAMVGEQFF. For the CDR3, the DNA is TGTGCCAGTGAACCTTTTGGGGGGGCGATGGTCGGTGAGCAGTTCTTC.

This clonotype was observed at least ten times. The chain joins TRBV3-1 to TRBJ1-4; D not resolved. Between the trimmed V and J ends, which lost 0 bases and 7 bases, there was a span of 3 bases. The CDR3 runs to 12 residues. Per germline, CDR1 LGHDT and CDR2 YNNKEL (reference sequence). CDR3 bases: TGTGCCAGCAGCCAAGAGGTTGAAAAACTGTTTTTT. Translation: CASSQEVEKLFF.

This clonotype was recorded a few times. The V and J genes are TRBV11-2 and TRBJ2-3; 13 bases are shared with TRBD2. Germline CDR1 SGHAT, CDR2 FQNNGV. V shed 3 bases, J shed 6 bases, and the junction held 3 bases outside the gene matches. The CDR3 runs to 15 residues. In nucleotides, the CDR3 is TGTGCCAGCAGCTTCACTAGCGGGGGGGGGGATACGCAGTATTTT. Encoded protein: CASSFTSGGGDTQYF.